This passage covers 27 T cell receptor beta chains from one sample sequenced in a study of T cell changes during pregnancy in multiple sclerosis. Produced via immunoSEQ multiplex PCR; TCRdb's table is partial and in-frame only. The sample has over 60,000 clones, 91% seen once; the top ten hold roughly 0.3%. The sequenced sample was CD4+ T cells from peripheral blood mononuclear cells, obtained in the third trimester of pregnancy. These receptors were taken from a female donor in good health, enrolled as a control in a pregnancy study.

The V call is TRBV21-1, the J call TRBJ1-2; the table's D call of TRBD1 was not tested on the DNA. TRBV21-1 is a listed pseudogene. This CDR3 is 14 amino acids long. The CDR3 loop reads CASSRAQDNYGYTF. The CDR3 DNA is TGTGCCAGCAGCAGGGCCCAGGATAACTATGGCTACACCTTC.

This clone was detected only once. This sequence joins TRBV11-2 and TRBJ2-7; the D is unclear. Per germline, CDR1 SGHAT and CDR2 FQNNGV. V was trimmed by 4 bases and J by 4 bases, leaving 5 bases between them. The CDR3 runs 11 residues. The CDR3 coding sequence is TGTGCCAGCAGCTCCGGGTACGAGCAGTACTTC. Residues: CASSSGYEQYF.

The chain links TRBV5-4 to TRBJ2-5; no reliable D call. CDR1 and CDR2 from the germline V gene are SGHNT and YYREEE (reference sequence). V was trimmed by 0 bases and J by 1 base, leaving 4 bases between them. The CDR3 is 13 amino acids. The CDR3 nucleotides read TGTGCCAGCAGCTTGGGTCTCCAAGAGACCCAGTACTTC. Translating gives CASSLGLQETQYF.

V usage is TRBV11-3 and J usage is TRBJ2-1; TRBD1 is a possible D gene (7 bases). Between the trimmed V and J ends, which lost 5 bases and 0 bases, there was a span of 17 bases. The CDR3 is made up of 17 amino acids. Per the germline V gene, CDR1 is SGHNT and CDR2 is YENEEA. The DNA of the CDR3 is TGTGCCAGCAGCGCGGGACAGATTCTCAGCTCCTACAATGAGCAGTTCTTC. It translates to CASSAGQILSSYNEQFF.

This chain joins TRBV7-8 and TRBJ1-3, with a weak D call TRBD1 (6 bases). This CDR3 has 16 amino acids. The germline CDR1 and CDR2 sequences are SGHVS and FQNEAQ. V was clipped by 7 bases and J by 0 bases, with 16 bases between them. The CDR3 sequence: CASTPTGRNSGNTIYF. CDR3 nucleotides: TGTGCCAGCACCCCGACAGGTAGAAACTCTGGAAACACCATATATTTT.

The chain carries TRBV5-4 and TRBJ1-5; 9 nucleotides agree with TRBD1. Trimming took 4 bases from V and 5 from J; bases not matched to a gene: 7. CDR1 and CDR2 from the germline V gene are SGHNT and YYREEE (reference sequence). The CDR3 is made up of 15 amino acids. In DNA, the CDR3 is TGTGCCAGCAGCCGTGGGACAGGGAGAGATCAGCCCCAGCATTTT. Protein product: CASSRGTGRDQPQHF.

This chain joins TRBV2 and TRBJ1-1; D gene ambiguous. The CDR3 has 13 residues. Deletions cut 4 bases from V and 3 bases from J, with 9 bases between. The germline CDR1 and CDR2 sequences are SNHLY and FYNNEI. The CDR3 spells CASSGSRDTEAFF. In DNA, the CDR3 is TGTGCCAGCAGTGGGTCAAGAGACACTGAAGCTTTCTTT.

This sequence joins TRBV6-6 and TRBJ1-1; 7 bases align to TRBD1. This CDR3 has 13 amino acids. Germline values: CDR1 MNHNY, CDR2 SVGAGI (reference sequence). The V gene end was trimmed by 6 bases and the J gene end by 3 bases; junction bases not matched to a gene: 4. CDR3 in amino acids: CASRFGTDTEAFF. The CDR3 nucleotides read TGTGCCAGCAGATTCGGGACAGACACTGAAGCTTTCTTT.

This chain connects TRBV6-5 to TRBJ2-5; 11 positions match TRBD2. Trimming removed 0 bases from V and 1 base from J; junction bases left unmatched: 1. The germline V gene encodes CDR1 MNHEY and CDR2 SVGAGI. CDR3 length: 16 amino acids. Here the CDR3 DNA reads TGTGCCAGCAGTTACTCCACTAGCGGGGGCCAAGAGACCCAGTACTTC. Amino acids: CASSYSTSGGQETQYF.

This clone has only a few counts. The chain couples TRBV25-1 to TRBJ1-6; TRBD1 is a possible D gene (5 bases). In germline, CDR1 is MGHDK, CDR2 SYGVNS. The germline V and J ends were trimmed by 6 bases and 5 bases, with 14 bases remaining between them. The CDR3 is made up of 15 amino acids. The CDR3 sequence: CASRGTPSDNSPLHF. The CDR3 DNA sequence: TGTGCCAGCAGAGGGACTCCTAGTGATAATTCACCCCTCCACTTT. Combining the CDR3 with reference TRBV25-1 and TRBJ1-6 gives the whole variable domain EADIYQTPRYLVIGTGKKITLECSQTMGHDKMYWYQQDPGMELHLIHYSYGVNSTEKGDLSSESTVSRIRTEHFPLTLESARPSHTSQYLCASRGTPSDNSPLHFGNGTRLTVT.

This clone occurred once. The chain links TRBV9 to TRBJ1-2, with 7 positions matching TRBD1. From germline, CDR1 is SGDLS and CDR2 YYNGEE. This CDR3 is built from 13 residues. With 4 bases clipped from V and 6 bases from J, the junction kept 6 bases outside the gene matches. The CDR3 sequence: CASSPGTEHGYTF. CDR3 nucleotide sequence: TGTGCCAGCAGCCCCGGGACAGAGCATGGCTACACCTTC. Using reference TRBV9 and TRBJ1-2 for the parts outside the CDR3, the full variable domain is DSGVTQTPKHLITATGQRVTLRCSPRSGDLSVYWYQQSLDQGLQFLIQYYNGEERAKGNILERFSAQQFPDLHSELNLSSLELGDSALYFCASSPGTEHGYTFGSGTRLTVV.

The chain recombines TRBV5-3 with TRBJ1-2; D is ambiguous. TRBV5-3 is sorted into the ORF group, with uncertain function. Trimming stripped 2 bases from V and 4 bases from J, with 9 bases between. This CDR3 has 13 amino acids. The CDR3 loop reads CARSLHATYGYTF. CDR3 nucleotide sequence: TGTGCCAGAAGCTTACACGCAACCTATGGCTACACCTTC.

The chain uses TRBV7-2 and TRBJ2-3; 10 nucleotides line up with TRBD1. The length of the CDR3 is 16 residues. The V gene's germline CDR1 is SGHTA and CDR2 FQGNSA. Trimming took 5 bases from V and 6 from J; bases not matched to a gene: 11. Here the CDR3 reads CASSAHRQGATDTQYF. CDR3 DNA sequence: TGTGCCAGCAGCGCTCATCGACAGGGGGCCACGGATACGCAGTATTTT.

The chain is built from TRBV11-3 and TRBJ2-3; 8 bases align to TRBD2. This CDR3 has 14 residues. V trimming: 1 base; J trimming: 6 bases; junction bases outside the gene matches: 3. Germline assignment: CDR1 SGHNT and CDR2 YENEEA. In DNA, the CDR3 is TGTGCCAGCAGCTTAGGCGGGGGGACGGATACGCAGTATTTT. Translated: CASSLGGGTDTQYF.

The CDR3 bases are TGTGCCAGCCACAGCAGGGGCATCATTAACTATGGCTACACCTTC. This sequence encodes CASHSRGIINYGYTF. The rearrangement uses TRBV6-5 and TRBJ1-2, with D perhaps TRBD1 (6 bases). CDR1 and CDR2 (germline): MNHEY, SVGAGI. The CDR3 runs 15 residues. Deletions cut 8 bases from V and 1 base from J, with 17 bases between.

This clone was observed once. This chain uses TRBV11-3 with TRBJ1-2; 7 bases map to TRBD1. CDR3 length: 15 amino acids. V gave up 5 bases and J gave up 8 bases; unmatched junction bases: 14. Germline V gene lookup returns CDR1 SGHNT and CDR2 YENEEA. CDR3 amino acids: CASSPEHPQGNGYTF. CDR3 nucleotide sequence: TGTGCCAGCAGCCCCGAACACCCACAGGGGAACGGCTACACCTTC.

The CDR3 reads CASSAQVSTNEKLFF. The CDR3 nucleotides read TGTGCCAGCAGTGCCCAAGTTAGTACTAATGAAAAACTGTTTTTT. The V gene is TRBV6-1, the J gene TRBJ1-4; D gene uncertain. The CDR3 contains 15 residues. Germline values: CDR1 MNHNS, CDR2 SASEGT. V was cut by 4 bases and J by 2 bases, with 11 bases left in between.

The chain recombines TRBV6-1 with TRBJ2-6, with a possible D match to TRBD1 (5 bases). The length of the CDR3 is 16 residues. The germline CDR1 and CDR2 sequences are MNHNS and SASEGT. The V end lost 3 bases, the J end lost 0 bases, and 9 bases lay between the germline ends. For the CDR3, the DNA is TGTGCCAGCAGTGAGACAGTAAGCTCTGGGGCCAACGTCCTGACTTTC. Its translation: CASSETVSSGANVLTF.

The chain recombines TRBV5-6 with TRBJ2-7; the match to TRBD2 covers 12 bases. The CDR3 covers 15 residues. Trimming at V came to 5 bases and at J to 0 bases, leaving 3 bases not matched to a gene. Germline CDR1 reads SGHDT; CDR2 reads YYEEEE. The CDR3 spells CASRVTSGGSYEQYF. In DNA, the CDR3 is TGTGCCAGCAGAGTGACTAGCGGGGGCTCCTACGAGCAGTACTTC.

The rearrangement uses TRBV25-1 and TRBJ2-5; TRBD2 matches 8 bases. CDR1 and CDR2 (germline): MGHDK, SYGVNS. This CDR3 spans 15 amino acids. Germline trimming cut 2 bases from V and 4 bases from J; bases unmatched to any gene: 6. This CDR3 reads CASSEGGGRGETQYF. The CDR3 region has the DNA TGTGCCAGCAGTGAAGGCGGGGGGAGGGGAGAGACCCAGTACTTC.

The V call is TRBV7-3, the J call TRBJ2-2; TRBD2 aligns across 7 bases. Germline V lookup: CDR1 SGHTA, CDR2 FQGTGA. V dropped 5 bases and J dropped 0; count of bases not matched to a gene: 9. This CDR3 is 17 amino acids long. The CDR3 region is CASSPRRGTPNTGELFF. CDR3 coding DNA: TGTGCCAGCAGCCCCCGGCGGGGGACCCCGAACACCGGGGAGCTGTTTTTT. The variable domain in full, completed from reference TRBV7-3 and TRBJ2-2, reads GAGVSQTPSNKVTEKGKYVELRCDPISGHTALYWYRQSLGQGPEFLIYFQGTGAADDSGLPNDRFFAVRPEGSVSTLKIQRTERGDSAVYLCASSPRRGTPNTGELFFGEGSRLTVL.

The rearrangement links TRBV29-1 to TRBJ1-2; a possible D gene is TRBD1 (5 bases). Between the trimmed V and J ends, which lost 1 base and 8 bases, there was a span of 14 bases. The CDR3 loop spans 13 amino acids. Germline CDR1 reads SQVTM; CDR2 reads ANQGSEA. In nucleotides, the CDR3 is TGCAGCGTTGAAGGTTCGACAGAACGGGGCTACACCTTC. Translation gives CSVEGSTERGYTF.

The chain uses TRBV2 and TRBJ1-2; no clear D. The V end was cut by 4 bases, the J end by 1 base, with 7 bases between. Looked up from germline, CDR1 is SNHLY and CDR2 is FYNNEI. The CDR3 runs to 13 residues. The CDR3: CASSATVNYGYTF. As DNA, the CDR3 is TGTGCCAGCAGTGCTACGGTTAACTATGGCTACACCTTC.

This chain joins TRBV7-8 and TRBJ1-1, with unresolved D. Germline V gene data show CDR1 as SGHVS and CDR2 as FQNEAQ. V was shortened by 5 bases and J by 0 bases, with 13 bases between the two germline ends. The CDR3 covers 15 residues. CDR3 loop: CASSPSGRLNTEAFF. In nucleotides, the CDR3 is TGTGCCAGCAGCCCTAGTGGGAGGCTGAACACTGAAGCTTTCTTT.

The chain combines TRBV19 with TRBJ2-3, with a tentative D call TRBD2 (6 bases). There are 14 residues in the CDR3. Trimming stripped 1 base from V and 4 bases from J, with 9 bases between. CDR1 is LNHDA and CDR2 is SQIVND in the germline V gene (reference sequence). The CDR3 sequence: CASSIGGAADTQYF. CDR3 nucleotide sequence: TGTGCCAGTAGTATAGGCGGGGCTGCAGATACGCAGTATTTT. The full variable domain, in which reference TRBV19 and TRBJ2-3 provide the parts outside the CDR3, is DGGITQSPKYLFRKEGQNVTLSCEQNLNHDAMYWYRQDPGQGLRLIYYSQIVNDFQKGDIAEGYSVSREKKESFPLTVTSAQKNPTAFYLCASSIGGAADTQYFGPGTRLTVL.

The CDR3 DNA follows: TGTGCCAGCAGTTACACCCACAGGGGACAAAGGGCTTTCTTT. Its translation: CASSYTHRGQRAFF. V is TRBV6-5 and J is TRBJ1-1; 7 bases are a match to TRBD1. Unmatched junction bases numbered 11, after V lost 2 bases and J lost 11 bases. Germline assignment: CDR1 MNHEY and CDR2 SVGAGI. The CDR3 runs to 14 residues.

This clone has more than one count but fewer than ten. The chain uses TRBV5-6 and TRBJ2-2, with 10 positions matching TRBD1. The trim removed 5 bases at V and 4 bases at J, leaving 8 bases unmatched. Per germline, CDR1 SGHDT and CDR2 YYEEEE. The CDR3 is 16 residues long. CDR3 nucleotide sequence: TGTGCCAGCAGTTACCTGGACAGGGGGGCCACCGGGGAGCTGTTTTTT. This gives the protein CASSYLDRGATGELFF.